This T cell receptor beta chain appears in the sequencing data of a study of identical twins listed by TCRdb under 2016. A note on the overall study: The study deep-sequenced TCR alpha and beta repertoires from monozygotic twins, unrelated adults of various ages and cord blood to test whether fetal clonotypes persist. To rule out contamination, the twin experiments were replicated at different times with different library preparation protocols. Results the study describes overall, beyond this receptor: Invariant T cells such as MAIT and iNKT could partly confound zero-insertion analyses, though diverse VJ usage argued against this for most clonotypes. Conclusions relied on cross-sectional statistical analysis, since the same donors could not be followed over many years. In beta out-of-frame sequences, excess twin sharing was weaker, because having fewer shared sequences lowered the signal-to-noise ratio. Fewer insertions were carried by abundant cord blood beta clonotypes, a similar but weaker trend appeared in young adult naive repertoires, and no such trend appeared in memory repertoires. Out-of-frame TCR alpha sequences shared between twins showed an excess of low generation-probability sequences compared with coincidental sharing between unrelated individuals. In monozygotic twins, recombination models systematically underestimated out-of-frame TCR alpha sharing, but the models matched the sharing seen between unrelated individuals.

This clonotype was counted a few times. Its antigen specificity is not known. Per-base qualities were not stored, and no clone one base away is much larger. The library was prepared using 5' RACE. Instrument used: Illumina HiSeq 2000. A universal primer binding site was added through template switching, and the final cDNA carried a unique molecular identifier so that TCR cDNA molecules could be counted accurately. Specific primers in the conserved constant-segment region were used to synthesize first-strand cDNA for TCR alpha and beta chains. Each cDNA library was double barcoded, with a SMART-Mk sample barcode plus Illumina barcodes, to control for contamination. TruSeq adapter sequences and Illumina sample barcodes were added in two successive PCR steps. The TCR alpha and beta cDNA libraries were sequenced on the Illumina HiSeq platform using custom primers. The original pipeline was this. Raw reads were processed with MiGEC to extract unique molecular identifiers, and MiXCR was used to determine CDR3 positions. For each individual, recombination models were inferred using an EM algorithm with the repgenHMM and IGoR tools. Shared clonotypes were analyzed with the tcR package in R, and sharing was normalized by the product of cloneset sizes. To study raw recombination free of thymic and clonal selection effects, out-of-frame nonproductive sequences were analyzed. Through fastp at Q25 and MiXCR, TCRdb rebuilt clones from the public reads, retaining in-frame beta chains. When rows share a CDR3 protein, they turn into one entry using the most common DNA and genes. TCRdb's processing, not the authors', yielded these V and J calls. The sample table contains approximately 350,000 distinct CDR3 sequences; only one count was recorded for approximately 13% of them. The ten largest clones capture just over 7% of the sample.

Only healthy Caucasian donors were included. The twin cohort comprised three pairs of female monozygotic twins, all aged roughly 18 to 30 years. Positive isolation kits from Invitrogen were used to isolate the CD4+ and CD8+ T cell populations. There are 13 amino acids in the CDR3, from cysteine to phenylalanine inclusive. Only CDR3 DNA remains: 39 bases, in frame from the first base. According to the germline V gene, CDR1 reads SGHAT and CDR2 reads FQNNGV. At the junction V is shortened by 5 bases and J by 7 bases, with 12 bases in between. The data were also submitted as part of a second study, on yellow fever vaccine responses in identical twins. The second study's authors report: According to the authors, the vaccine-induced T cell response in identical twins seemed to be partly convergent and partly specific to each individual. Focusing on identical twins, the study followed the T cell clones that responded to the vaccine, and did so with precision.

Source material: CD8+ T cells sorted from blood. Recombination joined TRBV11-2 with TRBJ2-1; the D call is possibly TRBD1 or TRBD2, each sharing 5 bases. The sequence was collected from a young woman in good health. CDR3 region: CASSPPGRNEQFF. At the DNA level, the sequence is TGTGCCAGCAGCCCCCCGGGGCGGAATGAGCAGTTCTTC.